Shown below are 21 T cell receptor beta chains from a single sample sequenced in a study of control samples from healthy donors and cancer patients. Profiled with immunoSEQ multiplex PCR; TCRdb holds only in-frame clones, not every one. The data hold tens of thousands of clones, with roughly 86% observed a single time. The specimen sequenced was PBMCs. The receptors stem from a woman in her forties or fifties with head and neck cancer.

The chain recombines TRBV29-1 with TRBJ1-2, with TRBD1 matching 9 bases. Germline loops: CDR1 SQVTM, CDR2 ANQGSEA. The CDR3 is 14 amino acids. V shed 6 bases and J 4 bases; nucleotides not matched to a gene: 9. CDR3 nucleotides: TGCAGCGTAGTACGGGACAGGGCGATCTATGGCTACACCTTC. Protein: CSVVRDRAIYGYTF.

This chain connects TRBV19 to TRBJ2-1, with TRBD1 matching 10 bases. The length of the CDR3 is 15 residues. Germline CDR1 reads LNHDA; CDR2 reads SQIVND (reference sequence). Unmatched junction bases numbered 3, after V lost 5 bases and J lost 2 bases. In DNA, the CDR3 is TGTGCCAGTAGTTGGGGACAGGGGCCCTACAATGAGCAGTTCTTC. Its protein product is CASSWGQGPYNEQFF.

The chain uses TRBV7-2 and TRBJ2-7; D is unclear. The CDR3 extends over 12 amino acids. Trimming removed 1 base at V and 1 base at J, with 2 bases between. Germline CDR1 SGHTA, CDR2 FQGNSA. The chain's CDR3 is CASSLGSYEQYF. The CDR3 region has the DNA TGTGCCAGCAGCTTAGGGTCCTACGAGCAGTACTTC.

This clone has just one count. V and J are TRBV6-5 and TRBJ1-6, with 8 nucleotides matching TRBD1. The CDR3 spans 14 residues. V was clipped by 6 bases and J by 5 bases; unmatched bases: 3. Germline loops: CDR1 MNHEY, CDR2 SVGAGI. CDR3 DNA sequence: TGTGCCAGCAGCGTGACAGGGGATAATTCACCCCTCCACTTT. This codes for CASSVTGDNSPLHF.

The chain uses TRBV11-2 and TRBJ2-7; 8 bases agree with TRBD1. This CDR3 is 12 amino acids long. The V gene end was trimmed by 8 bases and the J gene end by 4 bases; junction bases not matched to a gene: 4. Germline values: CDR1 SGHAT, CDR2 FQNNGV. DNA of the CDR3: TGTGCCAGCGGACAGGGTGTGTACGAGCAGTACTTC. It codes for CASGQGVYEQYF.

This chain uses TRBV24-1 with TRBJ2-3; D call uncertain. Germline V gives CDR1 KGHDR, CDR2 SFDVKD. The V and J ends lost 7 bases and 2 bases respectively, with 12 bases between them. The CDR3 runs 14 residues. The CDR3 loop reads CATRQSSSTDTQYF. CDR3 DNA: TGTGCCACCAGGCAGTCGTCTTCCACAGATACGCAGTATTTT.

A few counts support this clone. This rearrangement joins TRBV30 to TRBJ1-1; D gene unclear. The ends were cut back, 4 bases at V and 11 bases at J, with 14 bases in the middle. Germline V lookup: CDR1 GTSNPN, CDR2 SVGIG (reference sequence). This CDR3 is built from 11 residues. CDR3 loop: CAWNLQKAAFF. The CDR3 bases are TGTGCCTGGAACCTCCAAAAGGCGGCTTTCTTT.

The V gene is TRBV14, the J gene TRBJ1-4; D unclear. This CDR3 has 17 amino acids. The germline V and J ends were trimmed by 3 bases and 8 bases, with 22 bases remaining between them. CDR1 and CDR2 (germline): SGHDN, FVKESK. The CDR3 is CASSHSLTIGAIEKLFF. The CDR3, as DNA: TGTGCCAGCAGCCATAGTCTAACGATCGGCGCGATCGAAAAACTGTTTTTT. Based on the CDR3 plus reference TRBV14 and TRBJ1-4, the full variable domain is EAGVTQFPSHSVIEKGQTVTLRCDPISGHDNLYWYRRVMGKEIKFLLHFVKESKQDESGMPNNRFLAERTGGTYSTLKVQPAELEDSGVYFCASSHSLTIGAIEKLFFGSGTQLSVL.

The chain employs TRBV28 and TRBJ2-2; no reliable D call. This CDR3 comprises 13 residues. Deletions cut 3 bases from V and 9 bases from J, with 11 bases between. Germline V gene data show CDR1 as MDHEN and CDR2 as SYDVKM. This CDR3 reads CASSFGWVRELFF. For the CDR3, the DNA is TGTGCCAGCAGTTTCGGATGGGTCCGGGAGCTGTTTTTT.

CDR3 DNA: TGTGCCATCAGTGACGTAAAGGGGACAGGGACCCTGAACACTGAAGCTTTCTTT. Translating gives CAISDVKGTGTLNTEAFF. The V call is TRBV10-3, the J call TRBJ1-1, with TRBD1 identical over 9 bases. CDR1 ENHRY and CDR2 SYGVKD come from the germline V gene. V lost 3 bases to trimming and J lost 0 bases; unmatched junction nucleotides: 11. The CDR3 loop spans 18 amino acids.

The rearrangement joins TRBV19 to TRBJ1-5, with 10 bases aligning to TRBD1. This CDR3 contains 16 residues. V dropped 7 bases and J dropped 6; count of bases not matched to a gene: 12. CDR1 and CDR2 from the germline V gene are LNHDA and SQIVND (reference sequence). CDR3: CASISSRDRGAQPQHF. The CDR3 DNA follows: TGTGCCAGTATCTCCTCCCGGGACAGGGGCGCTCAGCCCCAGCATTTT.

Comment on this clone: At one of its ends the junction is not consistent with the germline gene, which may arise from a read error. V usage is TRBV12-5 and J usage is TRBJ1-5; TRBD1 agrees at 9 bases. In germline, CDR1 is LGHNT, CDR2 FRNRAP. This CDR3 contains 14 residues. In DNA, the CDR3 is TGTGCTAGTGGTTTGGTCGAAGCCTGGGACAGGGCCAATTTT. Its translation: CASGLVEAWDRANF. The variable domain in full, with the rest retrieved from reference TRBV12-5 and TRBJ1-5, is DARVTQTPRHKVTEMGQEVTMRCQPILGHNTVFWYRQTMMQGLELLAYFRNRAPLDDSGMPKDRFSAEMPDATLATLKIQPSEPRDSAVYFCASGLVEAWDRANFGDGTRLSIL.

This chain joins TRBV10-2 and TRBJ1-5, with 8 bases identical to TRBD1. Germline V gives CDR1 WSHSY, CDR2 SAAADI. J was trimmed by 11 bases and V by 3 bases; bases with no gene match: 21. The CDR3 runs to 18 residues. The CDR3 sequence is CASSDHRTGRRRIGSQHF. The CDR3 coding sequence is TGCGCCAGCAGTGACCACCGGACAGGGAGGAGACGTATAGGGTCCCAGCATTTT.

V usage is TRBV2 and J usage is TRBJ1-1; D gene unclear. Germline CDR1 reads SNHLY; CDR2 reads FYNNEI. V was shortened by 7 bases and J by 0 bases, with 15 bases between the two germline ends. This CDR3 has 15 amino acids. CDR3 amino acids: CASIPRSAMNTEAFF. The DNA for the CDR3 is TGTGCCAGCATCCCTCGGAGTGCTATGAACACTGAAGCTTTCTTT.

The CDR3 sequence: CASSRTVYEQYF. CDR3 sequence (DNA): TGTGCCAGCAGCCGGACAGTCTACGAGCAGTACTTC. The rearrangement joins TRBV5-6 to TRBJ2-7; TRBD1 is a possible D gene (6 bases). CDR1 is SGHDT and CDR2 is YYEEEE in the germline V gene. CDR3 length: 12 amino acids. V shed 4 bases and J shed 3 bases, with 8 bases lying between them.

This clone was detected once. The chain has TRBV1 and TRBJ1-5. TRBV1 is a pseudogene segment. This CDR3 has 17 residues. CDR3 amino acids: CTSSQPWTVYSNQPQHF. The CDR3 region has the DNA TGCACCAGCAGCCAACCGTGGACCGTGTATAGCAATCAGCCCCAGCATTTT.

This clone turned up a few times. The rearrangement uses TRBV7-9 and TRBJ1-5; D is undetermined. V was pared by 1 base and J by 9 bases, with 7 bases between. This CDR3 has 12 residues. Germline values: CDR1 SEHNR, CDR2 FQNEAQ (reference sequence). DNA for the CDR3: TGTGCCAGCAGCTTAGACACCCCGCCCCAGCATTTT. It encodes CASSLDTPPQHF.

V usage is TRBV4-1 and J usage is TRBJ1-2; 9 bases align to TRBD1. The germline V gene encodes CDR1 MGHRA and CDR2 YSYEKL. The CDR3 spans 17 residues. The ends lost 0 bases at V and 2 bases at J; junction bases unmatched: 7. This chain's CDR3 is CASSQDPQGAQNYGYTF. In DNA, the CDR3 is TGCGCCAGCAGCCAAGACCCACAGGGGGCGCAGAACTATGGCTACACCTTC.

The chain has TRBV5-1 and TRBJ1-1; 7 bases are a match to TRBD1. Germline V gene data show CDR1 as SGHRS and CDR2 as YFSETQ. This CDR3 spans 16 amino acids. J was trimmed by 1 base and V by 0 bases; bases with no gene match: 6. For the CDR3, the DNA is TGCGCCAGCAGCTTGGCCGGAGGGGGCCGGAACACTGAAGCTTTCTTT. This codes for CASSLAGGGRNTEAFF.

The chain combines TRBV10-3 with TRBJ2-3; 9 bases match TRBD1. The CDR3 is 15 residues long. J was trimmed by 0 bases and V by 6 bases; bases with no gene match: 4. Germline V gene data show CDR1 as ENHRY and CDR2 as SYGVKD. The CDR3 coding sequence is TGTGCCATCAGAGGGACAGGGATTAGCACAGATACGCAGTATTTT. It is translated as CAIRGTGISTDTQYF.

This chain joins TRBV18 and TRBJ1-3; the match to TRBD1 covers 7 bases. J gave up 8 bases and V 1 base, and 8 bases lay outside the gene matches. CDR1 and CDR2 from the germline V gene are KGHSH and LQKENI. CDR3 length equals 15 residues. CDR3 region: CASSPQQLGQDTIYF. The CDR3 region has the DNA TGTGCCAGCTCACCACAGCAGCTCGGACAGGACACCATATATTTT. Filled out from reference TRBV18 and TRBJ1-3, the complete variable domain reads NAGVMQNPRHLVRRRGQEARLRCSPMKGHSHVYWYRQLPEEGLKFMVYLQKENIIDESGMPKERFSAEFPKEGPSILRIQQVVRGDSAAYFCASSPQQLGQDTIYFGEGSWLTVV.